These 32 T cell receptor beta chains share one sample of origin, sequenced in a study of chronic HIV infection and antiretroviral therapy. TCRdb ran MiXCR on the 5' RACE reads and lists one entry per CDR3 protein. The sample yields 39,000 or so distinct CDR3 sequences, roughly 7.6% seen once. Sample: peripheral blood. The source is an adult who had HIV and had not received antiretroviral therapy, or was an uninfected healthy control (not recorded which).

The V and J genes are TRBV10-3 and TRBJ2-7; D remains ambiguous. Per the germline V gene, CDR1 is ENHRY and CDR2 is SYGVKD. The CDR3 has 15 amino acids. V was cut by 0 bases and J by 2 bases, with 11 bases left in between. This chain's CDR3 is CAISESRQGPYEQYF. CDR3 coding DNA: TGTGCCATCAGTGAGTCCCGCCAAGGACCCTACGAGCAGTACTTC.

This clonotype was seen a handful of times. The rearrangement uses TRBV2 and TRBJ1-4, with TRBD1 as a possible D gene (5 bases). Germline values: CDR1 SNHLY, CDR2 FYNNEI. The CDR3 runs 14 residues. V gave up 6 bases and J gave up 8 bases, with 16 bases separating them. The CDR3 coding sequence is TGTGCCAGCAGCTACGGGACGGAGGACGAAAAACTGTTTTTT. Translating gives CASSYGTEDEKLFF. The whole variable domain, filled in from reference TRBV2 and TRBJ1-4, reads EPEVTQTPSHQVTQMGQEVILRCVPISNHLYFYWYRQILGQKVEFLVSFYNNEISEKSEIFDDQFSVERPDGSNFTLKIRSTKLEDSAMYFCASSYGTEDEKLFFGSGTQLSVL.

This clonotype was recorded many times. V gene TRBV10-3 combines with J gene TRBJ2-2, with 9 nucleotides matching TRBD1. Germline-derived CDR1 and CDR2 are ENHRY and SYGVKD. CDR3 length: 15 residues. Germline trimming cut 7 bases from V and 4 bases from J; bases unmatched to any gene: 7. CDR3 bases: TGTGCCATCACCCGGGACAGGGTTGGCACCGGGGAGCTGTTTTTT. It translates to CAITRDRVGTGELFF.

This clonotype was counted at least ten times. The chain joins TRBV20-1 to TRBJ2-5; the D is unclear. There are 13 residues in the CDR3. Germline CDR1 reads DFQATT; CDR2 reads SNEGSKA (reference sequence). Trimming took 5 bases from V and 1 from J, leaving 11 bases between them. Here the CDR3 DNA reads TGCAGTGCTCCAAAAACCACCCAAGAGACCCAGTACTTC. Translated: CSAPKTTQETQYF.

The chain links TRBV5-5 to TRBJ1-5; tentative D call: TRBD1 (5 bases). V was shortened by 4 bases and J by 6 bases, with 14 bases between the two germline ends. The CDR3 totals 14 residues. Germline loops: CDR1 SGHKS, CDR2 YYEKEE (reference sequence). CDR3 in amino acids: CASSQPGVGQPQHF. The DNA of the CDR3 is TGTGCCAGCAGCCAGCCGGGGGTTGGTCAGCCCCAGCATTTT.

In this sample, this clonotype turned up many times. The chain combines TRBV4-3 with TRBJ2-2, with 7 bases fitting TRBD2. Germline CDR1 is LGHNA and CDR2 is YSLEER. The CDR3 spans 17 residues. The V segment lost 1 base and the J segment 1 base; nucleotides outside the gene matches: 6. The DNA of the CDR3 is TGCGCCAGCAGCCAAGGCCCCCCGGGGGGGAACACCGGGGAGCTGTTTTTT. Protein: CASSQGPPGGNTGELFF.

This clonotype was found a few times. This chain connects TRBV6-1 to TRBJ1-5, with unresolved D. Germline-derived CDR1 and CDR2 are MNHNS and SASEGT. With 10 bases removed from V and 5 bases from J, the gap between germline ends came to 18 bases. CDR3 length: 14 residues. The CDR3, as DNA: TGTGCCACGAACCCTTTCGGGGTGTATCAGCCCCAGCATTTT. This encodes CATNPFGVYQPQHF.

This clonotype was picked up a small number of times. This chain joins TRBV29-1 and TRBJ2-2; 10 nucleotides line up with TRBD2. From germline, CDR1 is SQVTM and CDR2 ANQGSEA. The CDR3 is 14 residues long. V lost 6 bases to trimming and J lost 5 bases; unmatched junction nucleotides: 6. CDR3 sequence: CSVLAGAVTGELFF. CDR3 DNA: TGCAGCGTCCTAGCGGGAGCTGTGACCGGGGAGCTGTTTTTT.

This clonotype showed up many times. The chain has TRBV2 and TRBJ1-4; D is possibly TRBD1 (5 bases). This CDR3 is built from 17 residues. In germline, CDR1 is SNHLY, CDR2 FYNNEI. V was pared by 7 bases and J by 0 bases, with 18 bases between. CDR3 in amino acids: CASTPYRQGATNEKLFF. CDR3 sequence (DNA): TGTGCCAGCACCCCATATCGGCAAGGGGCAACTAATGAAAAACTGTTTTTT.

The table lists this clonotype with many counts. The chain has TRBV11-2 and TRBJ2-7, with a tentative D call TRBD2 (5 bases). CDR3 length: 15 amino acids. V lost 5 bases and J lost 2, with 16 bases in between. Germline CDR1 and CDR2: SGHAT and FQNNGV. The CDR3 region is CASSTIARRTYEQYF. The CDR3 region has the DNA TGTGCCAGCAGCACTATAGCACGGAGGACCTACGAGCAGTACTTC.

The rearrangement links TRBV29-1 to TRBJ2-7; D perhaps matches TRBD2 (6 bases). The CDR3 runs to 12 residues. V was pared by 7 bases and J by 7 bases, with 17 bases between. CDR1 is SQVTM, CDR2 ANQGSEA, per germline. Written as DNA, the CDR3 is TGCAGCGCTAGAGGGCTAGCGAGTGAGCAGTACTTC. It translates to CSARGLASEQYF.

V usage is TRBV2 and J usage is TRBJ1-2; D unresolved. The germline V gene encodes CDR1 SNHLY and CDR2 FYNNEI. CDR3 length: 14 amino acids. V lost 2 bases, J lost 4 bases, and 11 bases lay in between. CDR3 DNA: TGTGCCAGCAGTGAAATTGAGGGAAGCTATGGCTACACCTTC. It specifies CASSEIEGSYGYTF.

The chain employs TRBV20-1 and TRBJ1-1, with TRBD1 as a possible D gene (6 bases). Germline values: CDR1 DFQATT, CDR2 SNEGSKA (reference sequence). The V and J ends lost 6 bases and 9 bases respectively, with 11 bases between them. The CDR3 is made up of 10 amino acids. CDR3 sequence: CSAEGGKAFF. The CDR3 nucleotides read TGCAGTGCCGAAGGGGGGAAAGCTTTCTTT.

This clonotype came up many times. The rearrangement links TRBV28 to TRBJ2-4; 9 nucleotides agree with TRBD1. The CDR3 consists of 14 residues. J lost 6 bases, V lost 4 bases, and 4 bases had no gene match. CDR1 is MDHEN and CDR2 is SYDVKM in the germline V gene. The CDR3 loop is CASSSPGQGNIQYF. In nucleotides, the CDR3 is TGTGCCAGCAGTTCACCGGGACAGGGAAACATTCAGTACTTC.

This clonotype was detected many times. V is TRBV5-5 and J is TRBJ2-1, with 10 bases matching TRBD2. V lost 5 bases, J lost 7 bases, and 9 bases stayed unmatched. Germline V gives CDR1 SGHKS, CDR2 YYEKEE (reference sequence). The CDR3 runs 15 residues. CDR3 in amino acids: CASSLLAGVRNEQFF. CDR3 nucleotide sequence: TGTGCCAGCAGTCTTCTAGCGGGAGTTAGGAATGAGCAGTTCTTC.

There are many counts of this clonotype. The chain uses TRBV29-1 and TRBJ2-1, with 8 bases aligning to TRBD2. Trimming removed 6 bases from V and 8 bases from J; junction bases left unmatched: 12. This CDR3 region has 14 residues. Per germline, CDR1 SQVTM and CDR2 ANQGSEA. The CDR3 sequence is CSVSTSAYSHEQFF. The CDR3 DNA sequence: TGCAGCGTGTCGACTAGCGCGTATAGTCATGAGCAGTTCTTC.

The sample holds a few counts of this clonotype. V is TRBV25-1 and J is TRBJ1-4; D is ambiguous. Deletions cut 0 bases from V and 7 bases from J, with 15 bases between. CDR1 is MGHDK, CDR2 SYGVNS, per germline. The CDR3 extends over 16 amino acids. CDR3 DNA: TGTGCCAGCAGTGAATATCGGTTGACTGGGAGTGAAAAACTGTTTTTT. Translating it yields CASSEYRLTGSEKLFF.

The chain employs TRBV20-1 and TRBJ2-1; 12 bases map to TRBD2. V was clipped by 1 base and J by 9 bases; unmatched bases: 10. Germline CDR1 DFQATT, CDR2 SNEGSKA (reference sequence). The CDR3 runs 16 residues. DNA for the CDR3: TGCAGTGCTAGAGGAGGCATGGAACTAGCGGGAGGTGAGCAGTTCTTC. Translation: CSARGGMELAGGEQFF.

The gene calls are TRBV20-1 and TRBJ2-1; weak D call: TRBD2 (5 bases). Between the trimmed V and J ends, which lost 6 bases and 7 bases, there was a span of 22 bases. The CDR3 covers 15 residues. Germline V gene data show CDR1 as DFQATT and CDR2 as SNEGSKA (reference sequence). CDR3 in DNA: TGCAGTGCAACATCGGAGTCCCGGGGAGAGAATGAGCAGTTCTTC. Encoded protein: CSATSESRGENEQFF.

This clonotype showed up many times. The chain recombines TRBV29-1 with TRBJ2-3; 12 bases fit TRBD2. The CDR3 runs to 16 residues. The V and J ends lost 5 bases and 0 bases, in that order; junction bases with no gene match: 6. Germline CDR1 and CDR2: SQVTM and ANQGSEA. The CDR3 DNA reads TGCAGCGTTCCCGGGACTAGCGGGTCTAGCACAGATACGCAGTATTTT. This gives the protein CSVPGTSGSSTDTQYF.

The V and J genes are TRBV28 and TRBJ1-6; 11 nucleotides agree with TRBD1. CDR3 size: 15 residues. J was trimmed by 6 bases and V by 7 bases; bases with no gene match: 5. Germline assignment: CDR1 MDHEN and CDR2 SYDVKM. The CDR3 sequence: CASKSGTGGNSPLHF. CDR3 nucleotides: TGTGCCAGCAAGTCCGGGACAGGGGGTAATTCACCCCTCCACTTT.

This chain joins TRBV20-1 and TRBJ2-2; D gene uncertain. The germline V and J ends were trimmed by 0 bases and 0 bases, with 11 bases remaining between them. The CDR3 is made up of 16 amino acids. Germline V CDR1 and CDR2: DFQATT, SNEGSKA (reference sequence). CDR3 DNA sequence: TGCAGTGCTAGAGATTTTAGGGCCTCGAACACCGGGGAGCTGTTTTTT. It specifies CSARDFRASNTGELFF.

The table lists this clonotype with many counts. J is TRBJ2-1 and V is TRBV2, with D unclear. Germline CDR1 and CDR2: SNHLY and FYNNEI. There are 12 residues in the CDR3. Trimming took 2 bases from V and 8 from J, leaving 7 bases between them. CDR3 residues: CASSEFRDEQFF. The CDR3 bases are TGTGCCAGCAGTGAATTTAGGGATGAGCAGTTCTTC.

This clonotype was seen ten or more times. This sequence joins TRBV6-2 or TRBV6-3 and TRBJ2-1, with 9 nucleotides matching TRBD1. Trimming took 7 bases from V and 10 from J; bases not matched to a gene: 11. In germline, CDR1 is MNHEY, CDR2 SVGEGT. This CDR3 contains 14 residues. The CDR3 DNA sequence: TGTGCCAGCAATGGACAGGGGCCCCAAGGGGAGCAGTTCTTC. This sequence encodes CASNGQGPQGEQFF.

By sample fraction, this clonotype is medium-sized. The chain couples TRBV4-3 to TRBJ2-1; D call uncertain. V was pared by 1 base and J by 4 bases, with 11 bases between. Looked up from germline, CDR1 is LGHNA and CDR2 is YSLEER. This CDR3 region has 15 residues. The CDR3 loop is CASSQGYDGYNEQFF. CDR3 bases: TGCGCCAGCAGCCAAGGGTACGACGGATACAATGAGCAGTTCTTC.

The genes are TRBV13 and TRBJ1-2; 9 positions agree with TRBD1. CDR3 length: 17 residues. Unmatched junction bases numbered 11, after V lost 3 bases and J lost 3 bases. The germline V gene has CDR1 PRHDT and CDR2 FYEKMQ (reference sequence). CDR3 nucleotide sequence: TGTGCCAGCAGCTTCCGCCTACCGGGACAGGGAGACTATGGCTACACCTTC. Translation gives CASSFRLPGQGDYGYTF.

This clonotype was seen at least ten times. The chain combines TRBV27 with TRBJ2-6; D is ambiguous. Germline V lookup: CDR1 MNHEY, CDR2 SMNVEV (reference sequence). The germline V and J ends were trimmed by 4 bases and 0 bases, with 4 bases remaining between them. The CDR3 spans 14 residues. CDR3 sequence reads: CASSSSSGANVLTF. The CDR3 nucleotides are TGTGCCAGCAGTTCCAGCTCTGGGGCCAACGTCCTGACTTTC.

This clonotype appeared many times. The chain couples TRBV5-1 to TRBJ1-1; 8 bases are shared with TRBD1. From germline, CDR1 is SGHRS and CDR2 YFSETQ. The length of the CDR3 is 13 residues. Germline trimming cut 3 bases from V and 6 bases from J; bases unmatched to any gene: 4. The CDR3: CASSYDRGAEAFF. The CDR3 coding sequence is TGCGCCAGCAGCTACGACAGGGGCGCTGAAGCTTTCTTT. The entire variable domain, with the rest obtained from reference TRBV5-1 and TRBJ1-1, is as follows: KAGVTQTPRYLIKTRGQQVTLSCSPISGHRSVSWYQQTPGQGLQFLFEYFSETQRNKGNFPGRFSGRQFSNSRSEMNVSTLELGDSALYLCASSYDRGAEAFFGQGTRLTVV.

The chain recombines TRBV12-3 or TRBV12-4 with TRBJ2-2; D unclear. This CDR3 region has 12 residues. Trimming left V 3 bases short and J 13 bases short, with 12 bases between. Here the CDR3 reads CASSFSGSRLFF. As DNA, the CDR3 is TGTGCCAGCAGTTTCTCCGGTTCACGGCTGTTTTTT.

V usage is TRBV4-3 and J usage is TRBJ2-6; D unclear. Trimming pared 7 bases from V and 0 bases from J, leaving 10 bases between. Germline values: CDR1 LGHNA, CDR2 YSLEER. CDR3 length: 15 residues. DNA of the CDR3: TGCGCCAGCAAACTCGTCGTCTCTGGGGCCAACGTCCTGACTTTC. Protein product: CASKLVVSGANVLTF.

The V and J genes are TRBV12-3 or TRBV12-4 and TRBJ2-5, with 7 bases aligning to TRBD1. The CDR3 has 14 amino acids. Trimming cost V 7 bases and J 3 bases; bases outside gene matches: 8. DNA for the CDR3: TGTGCCAGCACTTTTTCCGGGACAGAAGAGACCCAGTACTTC. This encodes CASTFSGTEETQYF.

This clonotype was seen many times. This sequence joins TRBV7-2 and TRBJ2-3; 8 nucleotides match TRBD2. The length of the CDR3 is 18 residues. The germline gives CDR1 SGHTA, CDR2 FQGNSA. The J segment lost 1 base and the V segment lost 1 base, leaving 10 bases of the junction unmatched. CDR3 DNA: TGTGCCAGCAGCTTAGATAGACAGCGGGAGTGGGGCACAGATACGCAGTATTTT. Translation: CASSLDRQREWGTDTQYF. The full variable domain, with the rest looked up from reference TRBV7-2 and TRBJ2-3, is GAGVSQSPSNKVTEKGKDVELRCDPISGHTALYWYRQSLGQGLEFLIYFQGNSAPDKSGLPSDRFSAERTGGSVSTLTIQRTQQEDSAVYLCASSLDRQREWGTDTQYFGPGTRLTVL.